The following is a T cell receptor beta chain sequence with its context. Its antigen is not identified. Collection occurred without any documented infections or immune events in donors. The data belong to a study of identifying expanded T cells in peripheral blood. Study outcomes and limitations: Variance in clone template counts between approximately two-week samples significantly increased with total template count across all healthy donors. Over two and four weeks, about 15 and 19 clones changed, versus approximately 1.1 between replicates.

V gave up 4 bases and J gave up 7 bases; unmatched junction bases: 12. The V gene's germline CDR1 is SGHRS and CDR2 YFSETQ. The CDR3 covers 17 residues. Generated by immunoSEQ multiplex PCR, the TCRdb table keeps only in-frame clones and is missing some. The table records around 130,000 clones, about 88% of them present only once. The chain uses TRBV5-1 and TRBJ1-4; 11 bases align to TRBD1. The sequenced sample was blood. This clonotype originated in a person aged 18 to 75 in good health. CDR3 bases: TGCGCCAGCAGCCCCGCCCGAAGCGGACAGGGGGCTGAAAAACTGTTTTTT. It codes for CASSPARSGQGAEKLFF.